Listed below are T cell receptor beta chains from one sample, sequenced in a study of blood T cell repertoires in COVID-19. Profiled with immunoSEQ multiplex PCR; TCRdb holds only in-frame clones, not every one. Here the sample spans about 97,000 clones, almost 85% being singletons. The material sequenced was peripheral blood. These receptors came from a man aged 40-49 years with active or convalescent COVID-19. The CDR3 runs from the conserved cysteine through the conserved F or W. Each record gives: J gene, V gene, CDR3 protein.

j_gene: TRBJ1-1
v_gene: TRBV2
CDR3aa: CASTVGENTEAFF

j_gene: TRBJ2-7
v_gene: TRBV3-1/TRBV3-2
CDR3aa: CASSQGLTTYEQYF

j_gene: TRBJ1-5
v_gene: TRBV6-2/TRBV6-3
CDR3aa: CASSRQGGQPQHF

j_gene: TRBJ1-1
v_gene: TRBV12-3/TRBV12-4
CDR3aa: CASRTNTAEAFF

j_gene: TRBJ2-1
v_gene: TRBV5-4
CDR3aa: CASSFGGSYNEQFF

j_gene: TRBJ1-2
v_gene: TRBV6-5
CDR3aa: CASMVPGQGMNGYTF

j_gene: TRBJ2-2
v_gene: TRBV12-5
CDR3aa: CASGLGQGAGGELFF

j_gene: TRBJ2-2
v_gene: TRBV11-2
CDR3aa: CASSLVPGGPFRELFF

j_gene: TRBJ2-3
v_gene: TRBV29-1
CDR3aa: CSVQRGGGTDTQYF

j_gene: TRBJ1-6
v_gene: TRBV19
CDR3aa: CASSTGRNNSPLHF

j_gene: TRBJ1-6
v_gene: TRBV18
CDR3aa: CASSPREQGGSPLHF